A selection of T cell receptor beta chains follows, all from one sample in a study of T cells after yellow fever vaccination. TCRdb used MiXCR to reprocess the 5' RACE reads, holding one entry per CDR3 protein. This repertoire shows roughly 150,000 distinct CDR3 sequences, roughly 6.7% found once; its top ten account for 0.55% to 0.7%. Material: CD4+ T cells sorted from PBMCs, obtained 10 days after the yellow fever booster vaccination. Receptors were obtained from a man aged 25-45 years who received the YFV17D yellow fever vaccine. The CDR3 runs from the conserved cysteine through the conserved F or W. D genes are given only for firm matches. Rows give clone size only sometimes, using once, few, many, or a class for an expanded clone.

D gene	clone size	V gene	J gene	CDR3 protein	CDR3 DNA
TRBD2	-	TRBV5-1	TRBJ2-1	CASSYLAGSSYNEQFF	TGCGCCAGCAGCTACTTAGCGGGGAGCTCCTACAATGAGCAGTTCTTC
-	many	TRBV12-3/TRBV12-4	TRBJ2-2	CASSPGILNTGELFF	TGTGCCAGCAGCCCGGGGATTCTGAACACCGGGGAGCTGTTTTTT
-	many	TRBV12-3/TRBV12-4	TRBJ2-5	CASSPAGTQYF	TGTGCCAGCAGTCCGGCAGGGACCCAGTACTTC
TRBD1	many	TRBV20-1	TRBJ2-7	CSANPGQGFGEQYF	TGCAGTGCTAACCCGGGACAGGGATTTGGAGAGCAGTACTTC
-	many	TRBV5-1	TRBJ2-1	CASSLGRNEQFF	TGCGCCAGCAGCTTGGGAAGGAATGAGCAGTTCTTC
-	-	TRBV19	TRBJ1-1	CASSMRNTEAFF	TGTGCCAGTAGTATGCGGAACACTGAAGCTTTCTTT
-	many	TRBV6-2/TRBV6-3	TRBJ2-2	CASSYGVSTNTGELFF	TGTGCCAGCAGTTACGGCGTTAGTACCAACACCGGGGAGCTGTTTTTT
-	-	TRBV6-5	TRBJ1-4	CASSYSPTGGEKLFF	TGTGCCAGCAGTTACTCCCCGACTGGGGGGGAAAAACTGTTTTTT
TRBD2	many	TRBV7-9	TRBJ2-3	CASSSTSGRAFDTQYF	TGTGCCAGCAGCTCGACTAGCGGGAGGGCCTTTGATACGCAGTATTTT
-	-	TRBV3-1	TRBJ2-2	CASSQFRQNTGELFF	TGTGCCAGCAGCCAGTTCCGACAGAACACCGGGGAGCTGTTTTTT
TRBD2	many	TRBV27	TRBJ2-3	CASMREGPRDTQYF	TGTGCCAGCATGAGGGAGGGCCCGCGGGATACGCAGTATTTT
-	many	TRBV20-1	TRBJ2-7	CSARNTTSYEQYF	TGCAGTGCTAGGAACACCACCTCCTACGAGCAGTACTTC
-	few	TRBV19	TRBJ1-2	CASSTLSQGNYGYTF	TGTGCCAGTAGTACCCTATCCCAGGGGAACTATGGCTACACCTTC
-	many	TRBV5-5	TRBJ1-1	CASSLVGGMNTEAFF	TGTGCCAGCAGCTTGGTAGGGGGAATGAACACTGAAGCTTTCTTT
TRBD1	few	TRBV6-1	TRBJ2-7	CASSPRPGQGPYEQYF	TGTGCCAGCAGTCCGCGACCGGGACAGGGGCCCTACGAGCAGTACTTC
TRBD2	-	TRBV6-6	TRBJ2-3	CASSSGLAGVDTQYF	TGTGCCAGCAGTTCGGGACTAGCGGGAGTAGATACGCAGTATTTT
-	many	TRBV5-1	TRBJ2-7	CASSLNQAYEQYF	TGCGCCAGCAGCTTGAATCAGGCCTACGAGCAGTACTTC
-	many	TRBV10-3	TRBJ2-5	CAISGRGQETQYF	TGTGCCATCAGTGGGAGAGGCCAAGAGACCCAGTACTTC
-	many	TRBV19	TRBJ2-1	CASSIGGVRSYNEQFF	TGTGCCAGTAGTATAGGCGGCGTCCGTTCCTACAATGAGCAGTTCTTC
-	-	TRBV11-2	TRBJ2-3	CASSSPRQGRSGSSPTDTQYF	TGTGCCAGCAGCTCCCCTAGACAGGGACGGAGCGGGAGCTCTCCCACAGATACGCAGTATTTT
TRBD1	many	TRBV7-6	TRBJ2-1	CASSGMRTGSYNEQFF	TGTGCCAGCAGCGGTATGCGGACAGGGTCCTACAATGAGCAGTTCTTC
-	few	TRBV18	TRBJ2-1	CASSPLQGVGNEQFF	TGTGCCAGCTCACCACTGCAAGGAGTTGGCAATGAGCAGTTCTTC
-	many	TRBV6-2/TRBV6-3	TRBJ2-7	CASSPSDYEQYF	TGTGCCAGCAGTCCGTCGGACTACGAGCAGTACTTC
-	many	TRBV5-1	TRBJ2-1	CASSLAERESSYNEQFF	TGCGCCAGCAGCTTGGCCGAGCGCGAGAGCTCCTACAATGAGCAGTTCTTC
-	few	TRBV19	TRBJ2-7	CASRPGQGLSYEQYF	TGTGCCAGTAGACCGGGACAAGGACTTTCCTACGAGCAGTACTTC
-	many	TRBV20-1	TRBJ1-1	CSALLQTGGHEAFF	TGCAGTGCCCTCCTACAAACGGGGGGGCATGAAGCTTTCTTT
TRBD1	many	TRBV5-1	TRBJ1-1	CASSPGQLVTEAFF	TGCGCCAGCAGCCCGGGACAGTTGGTCACTGAAGCTTTCTTT
-	many	TRBV6-1	TRBJ1-3	CASSRGGISSGNTIYF	TGTGCCAGCAGTCGTGGGGGGATAAGCTCTGGAAACACCATATATTTT
-	many	TRBV3-1	TRBJ1-1	CASSQGAENTEAFF	TGTGCCAGCAGCCAAGGGGCAGAGAACACTGAAGCTTTCTTT
TRBD1	many	TRBV18	TRBJ1-5	CASRRVGGAYQPQHF	TGTGCCAGCCGCCGGGTAGGGGGCGCCTATCAGCCCCAGCATTTT
-	-	TRBV7-2	TRBJ2-5	CASSFTSIETQYF	TGTGCCAGCAGCTTCACTAGCATAGAGACCCAGTACTTC
-	-	TRBV28	TRBJ2-2	CASTLVGELFF	TGTGCCAGCACCCTCGTCGGGGAGCTGTTTTTT
-	many	TRBV20-1	TRBJ2-2	CSARAGKNTGELFF	TGCAGTGCTAGGGCAGGGAAGAACACCGGGGAGCTGTTTTTT
-	few	TRBV5-5	TRBJ1-4	CASSLEGIGEKLFF	TGTGCCAGCAGCTTGGAGGGGATTGGTGAAAAACTGTTTTTT
-	many	TRBV10-3	TRBJ2-2	CAISDRTNWTGELFF	TGTGCCATCAGTGATAGGACAAACTGGACCGGGGAGCTGTTTTTT
TRBD1	many	TRBV7-8	TRBJ2-7	CASSLAFQGVRTYEQYF	TGTGCCAGCAGCTTAGCGTTCCAGGGGGTACGGACCTACGAGCAGTACTTC
-	many	TRBV2	TRBJ2-7	CASSPQGLGEQYF	TGTGCCAGCAGCCCTCAGGGGTTGGGAGAGCAGTACTTC
-	many	TRBV9	TRBJ2-1	CASSVEGGSGIYNEQFF	TGTGCCAGCAGCGTAGAGGGTGGGAGCGGTATCTACAATGAGCAGTTCTTC
TRBD2	many	TRBV5-1	TRBJ2-3	CASSQTTSGRNTDTQYF	TGCGCCAGCAGCCAGACCACTAGCGGGAGGAACACAGATACGCAGTATTTT
TRBD2	many	TRBV4-3	TRBJ2-3	CASSQDEGTSGTDTQYF	TGCGCCAGCAGCCAAGATGAGGGGACTAGCGGGACAGATACGCAGTATTTT
-	-	TRBV2	TRBJ1-2	CASSERTIYGYTF	TGTGCCAGCAGTGAAAGGACAATTTATGGCTACACCTTC
-	many	TRBV12-3/TRBV12-4	TRBJ1-1	CASSLDRGPTEAFF	TGTGCCAGCAGTTTAGACCGGGGTCCCACTGAAGCTTTCTTT
-	many	TRBV18	TRBJ2-4	CASSPPPGQALAKNIQYF	TGTGCCAGCTCACCACCCCCGGGGCAAGCACTAGCCAAAAACATTCAGTACTTC
-	-	TRBV5-1	TRBJ2-2	CASSNGRAAGTGELFF	TGCGCCAGCAGCAATGGGCGGGCGGCTGGCACCGGGGAGCTGTTTTTT